These 32 T cell receptor beta chains came from one sample sequenced in a study of blood T cell repertoires in COVID-19. Assay used: immunoSEQ multiplex PCR; TCRdb lists only in-frame clones, some missing. The sample records about 140,000 clones, roughly 73% being singletons. The material sequenced was peripheral blood. The receptors were gathered from a woman between 50 and 59 years old with active or convalescent COVID-19.

The sample holds a few counts of this clone. The chain is built from TRBV4-3 and TRBJ2-6; D uncertain. Germline values: CDR1 LGHNA, CDR2 YSLEER. V lost 1 base to trimming and J lost 0 bases, with 10 bases between them. The CDR3 extends over 17 amino acids. The CDR3 DNA reads TGCGCCAGCAGCCAAGCCGAACTGCGCTCTGGGGCCAACGTCCTGACTTTC. It specifies CASSQAELRSGANVLTF.

The chain couples TRBV6-6 to TRBJ2-1, with 7 bases fitting TRBD1. The CDR3 runs 14 residues. With 6 bases clipped from V and 8 bases from J, the junction kept 10 bases outside the gene matches. Germline CDR1 is MNHNY and CDR2 is SVGAGI (reference sequence). The CDR3 nucleotides are TGTGCCAGCAGCCGTAGACAGGGTCGGGATGAGCAGTTCTTC. Encoded protein: CASSRRQGRDEQFF.

This chain uses TRBV21-1 with TRBJ2-7; no check of the table's D call, TRBD2, against the DNA was made. TRBV21-1 is an annotated pseudogene. There are 15 residues in the CDR3. The chain's CDR3 is CASSKEDLPSRGQYF. The CDR3 DNA reads as TGTGCCAGCAGCAAAGAAGACCTCCCTTCACGGGGGCAGTACTTC.

This chain joins TRBV9 and TRBJ1-1; D not certain. Trimming removed 4 bases from V and 7 bases from J, with 17 bases in between. Germline lookup yields CDR1 SGDLS and CDR2 YYNGEE. The CDR3 length is 14 residues. CDR3 residues: CASSRGGGNVEAFF. The CDR3 DNA reads as TGTGCCAGCAGCAGAGGAGGAGGGAATGTTGAAGCTTTCTTT.

This clone was seen at least ten times. V usage is TRBV27 and J usage is TRBJ1-2; TRBD1 matches 7 bases. CDR1 is MNHEY and CDR2 is SMNVEV in the germline V gene (reference sequence). This CDR3 has 16 amino acids. V dropped 5 bases and J dropped 7; count of bases not matched to a gene: 16. CDR3 amino acids: CASSPLAGQSEGGYTF. The CDR3 coding sequence is TGTGCCAGCAGTCCGCTTGCGGGACAGAGCGAGGGTGGCTACACCTTC.

The J gene is TRBJ1-2, the V gene TRBV25-1, with 9 bases aligning to TRBD1. CDR1 MGHDK and CDR2 SYGVNS come from the germline V gene. The length of the CDR3 is 13 residues. V shed 6 bases and J 5 bases; nucleotides not matched to a gene: 4. The CDR3 reads CASRRTGDYGYTF. The CDR3 DNA is TGTGCCAGCAGGAGGACAGGGGATTATGGCTACACCTTC.

The J gene is TRBJ2-6, the V gene TRBV27, with a tentative D call TRBD1 (6 bases). V lost 5 bases to trimming and J lost 3 bases, with 17 bases between them. The CDR3 has 17 residues. Germline assignment: CDR1 MNHEY and CDR2 SMNVEV (reference sequence). The CDR3 sequence is CASSTTRGMDGANVLTF. The CDR3 DNA is TGTGCCAGCAGTACCACTAGGGGGATGGATGGGGCCAACGTCCTGACTTTC.

The chain has TRBV2 and TRBJ1-4, with 9 bases lining up with TRBD1. The germline CDR1 and CDR2 sequences are SNHLY and FYNNEI. The V and J ends lost 6 bases and 0 bases, in that order; junction bases with no gene match: 8. This CDR3 is 17 amino acids long. Here the CDR3 reads CASRMGQGFATNEKLFF. CDR3 DNA: TGTGCCAGCAGAATGGGACAGGGATTTGCAACTAATGAAAAACTGTTTTTT.

The gene calls are TRBV24-1 and TRBJ2-1; 12 bases are a match to TRBD2. The CDR3 sequence is 14 residues long. V lost 5 bases to trimming and J lost 9 bases; unmatched junction nucleotides: 4. Per germline, CDR1 KGHDR and CDR2 SFDVKD. The CDR3 DNA reads as TGTGCCACCAGTGGACTAGCGGGAGTGGGTGAGCAGTTCTTC. Amino acid sequence: CATSGLAGVGEQFF.

The chain uses TRBV30 and TRBJ1-2; weak D call: TRBD1 (6 bases). Germline assignment: CDR1 GTSNPN and CDR2 SVGIG (reference sequence). CDR3 length equals 12 residues. The germline V and J ends were trimmed by 4 bases and 4 bases, with 10 bases remaining between them. CDR3 in amino acids: CAWMAGAYGYTF. CDR3 in DNA: TGTGCCTGGATGGCAGGGGCCTATGGCTACACCTTC.

The chain uses TRBV4-2 and TRBJ2-7, with TRBD1 identical over 7 bases. V lost 3 bases, J lost 6 bases, and 8 bases stayed unmatched. Germline lookup yields CDR1 LGHNA and CDR2 YNFKEQ. The CDR3 spans 14 residues. Here the CDR3 DNA reads TGTGCCAGCAGCCATCCAGGGGGTGTGGGCGAGCAGTACTTC. Amino acids: CASSHPGGVGEQYF.

This sequence joins TRBV30 and TRBJ2-7, with D possibly being TRBD1 (8 bases). V lost 1 base, J lost 2 bases, and 15 bases lay in between. The CDR3 extends over 15 amino acids. Germline values: CDR1 GTSNPN, CDR2 SVGIG (reference sequence). Here the CDR3 DNA reads TGTGCCTGGAGTGCCGGGGGGACAGGTACCTACGAGCAGTACTTC. Translating gives CAWSAGGTGTYEQYF.

This clone turned up a few times. The CDR3 loop reads CASSRDSRLSGYTF. As DNA, the CDR3 is TGTGCCAGCAGCCGGGACAGCCGTCTATCCGGCTACACCTTC. The rearrangement uses TRBV7-2 and TRBJ1-2; 7 nucleotides match TRBD1. J was trimmed by 8 bases and V by 5 bases; bases with no gene match: 11. CDR1 and CDR2 (germline): SGHTA, FQGNSA. This CDR3 is built from 14 residues.

The table lists this clone with a count of one. The V gene is TRBV9, the J gene TRBJ2-6; D is ambiguous. V lost 0 bases and J lost 4, with 8 bases in between. The germline gives CDR1 SGDLS, CDR2 YYNGEE. The CDR3 has 15 residues. CDR3 nucleotides: TGTGCCAGCAGCGTAGATCCCGCGGGGGCCAACGTCCTGACTTTC. The encoded protein is CASSVDPAGANVLTF. Drawing the rest from reference TRBV9 and TRBJ2-6, the complete variable domain is DSGVTQTPKHLITATGQRVTLRCSPRSGDLSVYWYQQSLDQGLQFLIQYYNGEERAKGNILERFSAQQFPDLHSELNLSSLELGDSALYFCASSVDPAGANVLTFGAGSRLTVL.

This chain links TRBV5-5 with TRBJ2-1; 7 bases match TRBD1. Trimming took 1 base from V and 8 from J; bases not matched to a gene: 12. Looked up from germline, CDR1 is SGHKS and CDR2 is YYEKEE (reference sequence). The CDR3 spans 16 residues. The CDR3 sequence: CASSLLTGIGVHEQFF. The CDR3 coding sequence is TGTGCCAGCAGCTTGCTGACAGGGATTGGGGTCCATGAGCAGTTCTTC.

This clone was detected a few times. This chain joins TRBV2 and TRBJ2-3; TRBD1 aligns across 7 bases. Germline CDR1 is SNHLY and CDR2 is FYNNEI. This CDR3 has 15 residues. Germline trimming cut 5 bases from V and 2 bases from J; bases unmatched to any gene: 7. For the CDR3, the DNA is TGTGCCAGCAGTCCGACAGGGTTACCCACAGATACGCAGTATTTT. Its protein product is CASSPTGLPTDTQYF.

The V call is TRBV3-1 (or the pseudogene TRBV3-2), the J call TRBJ2-2; 8 bases align to TRBD2. With V trimmed by 4 bases and J by 5 bases, 9 bases remained unmatched. In germline, CDR1 is LGHDT, CDR2 YNNKEL (reference sequence). The CDR3 sequence is 16 residues long. This CDR3 reads CASSREPGGPTGELFF. The DNA of the CDR3 is TGTGCCAGCAGCCGGGAACCGGGGGGGCCAACCGGGGAGCTGTTTTTT.

The chain recombines TRBV18 with TRBJ1-1, with TRBD1 as a possible D gene (6 bases). The CDR3 loop spans 19 amino acids. Germline V gene sequence: CDR1 KGHSH, CDR2 LQKENI. The V end lost 4 bases, the J end lost 1 base, and 25 bases lay between the germline ends. CDR3 coding DNA: TGTGCCAGCTCACAGGGGGTTCCACTTCTACAAACCAAGAACACTGAAGCTTTCTTT. It specifies CASSQGVPLLQTKNTEAFF.

The genes are TRBV3-1 (or the pseudogene TRBV3-2) and TRBJ1-3; perhaps TRBD1 as D (5 bases). CDR1 and CDR2 (germline): LGHDT, YNNKEL (reference sequence). This CDR3 region has 14 residues. The V end was cut by 2 bases, the J end by 2 bases, with 7 bases between. CDR3 sequence: CASSQRGTGNTIYF. CDR3 in DNA: TGTGCCAGCAGCCAAAGGGGTACTGGAAACACCATATATTTT.

The sample holds a few counts of this clone. V usage is TRBV7-2 and J usage is TRBJ2-7; TRBD2 aligns across 9 bases. Germline-derived CDR1 and CDR2 are SGHTA and FQGNSA. The CDR3 is made up of 16 amino acids. The V segment lost 1 base and the J segment 7 bases; nucleotides outside the gene matches: 11. CDR3: CASSLGMAGGTAEQYF. In DNA form, the CDR3 reads TGTGCCAGCAGCTTAGGGATGGCGGGAGGGACGGCGGAGCAGTACTTC. The variable domain in full, completed from reference TRBV7-2 and TRBJ2-7, reads GAGVSQSPSNKVTEKGKDVELRCDPISGHTALYWYRQSLGQGLEFLIYFQGNSAPDKSGLPSDRFSAERTGGSVSTLTIQRTQQEDSAVYLCASSLGMAGGTAEQYFGPGTRLTVT.

V and J are TRBV7-2 and TRBJ2-2; possibly TRBD2 for D (6 bases). The germline V and J ends were trimmed by 11 bases and 0 bases, with 13 bases remaining between them. Germline V gene sequence: CDR1 SGHTA, CDR2 FQGNSA. The CDR3 consists of 14 residues. In nucleotides, the CDR3 is TGTGCCGGGGGGTACAATCCGAACACCGGGGAGCTGTTTTTT. Amino acids: CAGGYNPNTGELFF.

This clone turned up a few times. The chain employs TRBV7-3 and TRBJ2-2; perhaps TRBD1 as D (6 bases). V was pared by 5 bases and J by 7 bases, with 14 bases between. From germline, CDR1 is SGHTA and CDR2 FQGTGA. CDR3 size: 14 residues. CDR3: CASSPLQGVGELFF. The CDR3 nucleotides read TGTGCCAGCAGCCCCTTACAGGGCGTCGGGGAGCTGTTTTTT.

This clone was found many times. The chain employs TRBV18 and TRBJ1-2, with 8 positions matching TRBD1. Per germline, CDR1 KGHSH and CDR2 LQKENI. This CDR3 has 15 amino acids. J gave up 7 bases and V 0 bases, and 7 bases lay outside the gene matches. The CDR3: CASSPPTKDRAGYTF. The CDR3 bases are TGTGCCAGCTCACCACCGACCAAGGACAGGGCTGGCTACACCTTC.

The V and J genes are TRBV7-2 and TRBJ1-1; no reliable D call. Trimming removed 8 bases from V and 3 bases from J, with 16 bases in between. Germline V gives CDR1 SGHTA, CDR2 FQGNSA. CDR3 length equals 14 residues. This chain's CDR3 is CASFSAGRHTEAFF. For the CDR3, the DNA is TGTGCCAGCTTTTCTGCGGGAAGACACACTGAAGCTTTCTTT.

This rearrangement joins TRBV5-6 to TRBJ1-2, with D perhaps matching TRBD1 (5 bases). The CDR3 is 13 amino acids. CDR1 and CDR2 (germline): SGHDT, YYEEEE. Trimming left V 2 bases short and J 4 bases short, with 9 bases between. The CDR3 DNA is TGTGCCAGCAGCTTAGGACACCTCTATGGCTACACCTTC. It is translated as CASSLGHLYGYTF.

The genes are TRBV6-1 and TRBJ2-2, with TRBD1 as a possible D gene (7 bases). The ends were cut back, 2 bases at V and 3 bases at J, with 13 bases in the middle. CDR1 and CDR2 (germline): MNHNS, SASEGT. This CDR3 region has 16 residues. The DNA of the CDR3 is TGTGCCAGCAGTGAACAAGCCAGGGGGGACACCGGGGAGCTGTTTTTT. Protein product: CASSEQARGDTGELFF.

The chain joins TRBV7-2 to TRBJ1-1; D is uncertain. Deletions cut 3 bases from V and 7 bases from J, with 18 bases between. Germline loops: CDR1 SGHTA, CDR2 FQGNSA. The CDR3 consists of 15 residues. CDR3 amino acids: CASSLDTREAYEAFF. The CDR3, as DNA: TGTGCCAGCAGCTTGGATACCCGGGAGGCGTATGAAGCTTTCTTT.

The gene calls are TRBV18 and TRBJ2-3; 7 bases match TRBD2. CDR3 length: 16 amino acids. J gave up 0 bases and V 3 bases, and 6 bases lay outside the gene matches. Germline lookup yields CDR1 KGHSH and CDR2 LQKENI. The CDR3 DNA reads TGTGCCAGCTCACCCCTAGCGGACTCTAGCACAGATACGCAGTATTTT. This encodes CASSPLADSSTDTQYF.

The chain combines TRBV5-1 with TRBJ1-4; TRBD1 matches 9 bases. The CDR3 consists of 16 residues. Losses at the gene ends were 7 bases for V and 0 bases for J; bases not matched to a gene: 7. Germline CDR1 SGHRS, CDR2 YFSETQ. The CDR3 here is CASGTGGPATNEKLFF. The CDR3 nucleotides are TGCGCCAGCGGAACAGGGGGCCCCGCAACTAATGAAAAACTGTTTTTT.

This clone has a single count. The chain employs TRBV28 and TRBJ1-2; D not resolved. Germline values: CDR1 MDHEN, CDR2 SYDVKM. V was cut by 8 bases and J by 5 bases, with 15 bases left in between. This CDR3 comprises 13 residues. CDR3 sequence reads: CASQTRRVYGYTF. The CDR3 DNA sequence: TGTGCCAGCCAAACCCGGCGGGTATATGGCTACACCTTC.

The V and J genes are TRBV7-2 and TRBJ2-7; 7 positions match TRBD1. Germline-derived CDR1 and CDR2 are SGHTA and FQGNSA. The CDR3 consists of 14 residues. The J segment lost 2 bases and the V segment lost 5 bases, leaving 6 bases of the junction unmatched. CDR3 residues: CASSVDRAPYEQYF. CDR3 in DNA: TGTGCCAGCAGCGTAGACAGGGCGCCCTACGAGCAGTACTTC.

The CDR3 protein is CASSYSTGVNTEAFF. Here the CDR3 DNA reads TGTGCCAGCAGTTACTCGACAGGGGTGAACACTGAAGCTTTCTTT. The chain has TRBV6-6 and TRBJ1-1, with 8 positions matching TRBD1. The V gene end was trimmed by 0 bases and the J gene end by 0 bases; junction bases not matched to a gene: 0. The CDR3 consists of 15 residues. Germline lookup yields CDR1 MNHNY and CDR2 SVGAGI (reference sequence).